One T cell receptor beta chain is described in this entry. The antigen it binds to is not known. The junction departs from germline at one end; a sequencing error may be responsible. Graves' hyperthyroidism was defined as stable when no progression to ophthalmopathy occurred over 18 months of follow-up. Hyperthyroidism patients were newly diagnosed, with disease duration under 2 months, and aged 18 to 65 years. Exclusion was applied to patients with uncontrolled infections, other autoimmune diseases, pregnancy or lactation. Diagnoses were established on the basis of clinical symptoms, serum thyroxine and TRAb, thyroid ultrasound, and orbital computed tomography. PBMCs were separated from roughly 9.3 ml of fresh peripheral blood using Ficoll-Paque density gradient centrifugation. Total RNA was extracted with Trizol reagent, and quality was checked on an Agilent 2100 Bioanalyzer. This specimen comes from a study of T cells in Graves' hyperthyroidism and ophthalmopathy (dated by TCRdb to the late 2010s). Context from the whole study: Peripheral blood samples were taken at initial diagnosis, before any treatment was given. The 90 to 100 discovery patients were randomly split 7:3 into training and test sets. Following sampling, methimazole starting at 30 mg daily was given to hyperthyroidism patients, and high-dose intravenous methylprednisolone was given to ophthalmopathy patients. TCR V-J signatures able to tell the groups apart were searched for in a discovery cohort of 90 to 100 patients, of whom roughly 42 had Graves' ophthalmopathy and roughly 57 had stable Graves' hyperthyroidism. TCR Vbeta CDR3 sequencing of roughly 140 peripheral blood samples (over 40 ophthalmopathy, 75 or so hyperthyroidism and around 17 progressor patients) is reported in the paper. Whether ophthalmopathy could be predicted prospectively was tested in an independent validation cohort made up of under 20 hyperthyroidism patients plus 17 patients who later progressed to ophthalmopathy. Thyroid tissue and blood T-cell repertoires from about 6 Graves' hyperthyroidism patients were also compared in the study.

Results the study describes overall, beyond this receptor: Blood samples also contained most of the expanded thyroid clonotypes (frequency above 0.001), which suggests that blood repertoires may reflect thyroid immune responses. A model built on a 13 V-J signature distinguished ophthalmopathy from stable hyperthyroidism, reaching around 90% sensitivity and about 81% specificity in cross-validation and 80%/75% in testing. In validation, the model predicted progression to ophthalmopathy a median of about 6.8 months before onset, with around 70% sensitivity and 72.22% specificity. Sample size was not statistically predetermined, and blinding of investigators to group allocation was not performed.

For CDR1 and CDR2, the germline V gene lists SGHAT and FQNNGV. Including cysteine and phenylalanine, the CDR3 has 9 amino acids. The kept DNA is CDR3 alone, 27 bases in frame from the first base. Amplification of TCR beta CDR3 regions was carried out from RNA transcripts. The TCR CDR3 was subjected to a first round of RT-PCR using the HTBI primer set and the Qiagen OneStep RT-PCR kit. Libraries were constructed in a second round of multiplex PCR, after which size selection and purification were performed. Sequencing of the libraries was done on an Illumina HiSeq2000 using paired-end 100 bp reads. The authors' pipeline ran thus. SOAPnuke was used to process the raw data, removing reads that contained adapters or uncalled bases, had a mean Phred below 15, or lacked an exact match to the constant primer or identifier. High-quality paired reads were merged with COPE v1.2.5, and unique nucleotide sequences were defined as clonotypes. MiTCR v1.1 was used to align clonotypes to the IMGT TRBV, TRBD and TRBJ reference segments. Only V-J combinations with frequency above 0.0001, covering 98% to 99.2% of repertoires, were analysed. A TCS score was defined as the ratio of F50 (clonal expansion) to E x V (chaos), with BLOSUM62-based TCRdist applied between CDR3 peptides within each V-J. Welch's t-statistics and random forest reduced 450 to 600 V-J features to roughly 13, which were used in a naive Bayes classifier (R e1071). TCRdb reworked the public reads: Q25 trimming with fastp, MiXCR clone assembly, productive beta chains retained. Rows merge per CDR3 protein into single entries with the most common DNA and genes. The V and J calls and clone size come from TCRdb's table, not from the authors' own analysis. This sample is represented by around 560,000 distinct CDR3 sequences; approximately 15% of them were singletons. The ten largest make up around 19% of the sample.

The chain couples TRBV11-2 to TRBJ1-1; too little of a D gene remains to name it. The specimen sequenced was blood. This TCR was recovered from a woman aged 18-30 years with Graves' hyperthyroidism. The nucleotide sequence is TGTGCCAGCAGCTACGCTCCTATCTTT. Its protein reads: CASSYAPIF.